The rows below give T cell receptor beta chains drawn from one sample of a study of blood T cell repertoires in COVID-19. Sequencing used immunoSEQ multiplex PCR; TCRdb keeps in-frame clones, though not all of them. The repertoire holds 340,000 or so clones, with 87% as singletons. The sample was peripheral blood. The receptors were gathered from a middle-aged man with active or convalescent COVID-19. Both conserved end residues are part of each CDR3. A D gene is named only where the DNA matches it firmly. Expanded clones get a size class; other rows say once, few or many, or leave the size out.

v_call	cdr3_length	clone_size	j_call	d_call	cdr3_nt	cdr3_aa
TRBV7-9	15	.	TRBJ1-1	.	TGTGCCAGCAGCTTATCTCCCTATCCTAACACTGAAGCTTTCTTT	CASSLSPYPNTEAFF
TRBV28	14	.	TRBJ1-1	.	TGTGCCAGCAGTTTCCAGGGACAGAACACTGAAGCTTTCTTT	CASSFQGQNTEAFF
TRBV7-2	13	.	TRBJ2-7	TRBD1	TGTGCCAGCAGCTTAGGGGACAGCCCAATAGAGTACTTC	CASSLGDSPIEYF
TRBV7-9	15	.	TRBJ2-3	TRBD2	TGTGCCAGCAGCTTCCCTAGCGGGAGCACAGATACGCAGTATTTT	CASSFPSGSTDTQYF
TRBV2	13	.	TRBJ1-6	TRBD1	TGTGCCAGCATGGGACAGGTTCAATCACCCCTCCACTTT	CASMGQVQSPLHF
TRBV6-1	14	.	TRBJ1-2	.	TGTGCCAGCAGTGACCTGGACAGAATCTATGGCTACACCTTC	CASSDLDRIYGYTF
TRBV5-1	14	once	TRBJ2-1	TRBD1	TGCGCCAGCAGCTTGGCGCAGGGGGCGGGTGAGCAGTTCTTC	CASSLAQGAGEQFF
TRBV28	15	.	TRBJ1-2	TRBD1	TGTGCCAGCAGTGCCCCGGGACAGGGAGCTGGTGGCTACACCTTC	CASSAPGQGAGGYTF
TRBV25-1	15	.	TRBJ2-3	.	TGTGCCAGCAGTCCCTGGGGGCGCGGGACAGATACGCAGTATTTT	CASSPWGRGTDTQYF
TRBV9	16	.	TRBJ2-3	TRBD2	TGTGCCAGCAGCGCAGGGACTAGCGGGAGTACAGATACGCAGTATTTT	CASSAGTSGSTDTQYF
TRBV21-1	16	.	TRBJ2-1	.	TGTGCCAGCAGCAAAGCCTGCCAGGGGACCTACAATGAGCAGTTCTTC	CASSKACQGTYNEQFF